Reported below is one T cell receptor beta chain. What it binds is unknown. This specimen comes from a study of CD8+ T cells in alopecia areata. The CDR3 runs 14 residues. Trimming cost V 1 base and J 5 bases; bases outside gene matches: 4. Germline-derived CDR1 and CDR2 are MGHDK and SYGVNS. General study findings and limits: Scalp sequencing also captures normal skin's resident alphabeta T cells. Patients shared TCRs less clearly than mice did, possibly owing to HLA. For lesional scalp, especially alopecia totalis/universalis, clonality was higher than in normal scalp.

Reverse transcription of extracted RNA yielded cDNA, which provided the sequencing template. The method was immunoSEQ multiplex PCR; TCRdb's version includes in-frame clones alone and lacks a portion of them. The table records about 140,000 clones, 40% to 65% of them present only once. Sequenced here: CD4+ T cells sorted from blood, sampled at week 0. This chain links TRBV25-1 with TRBJ2-7; TRBD1 matches 8 bases. This clonotype originated in a human donor with alopecia areata. The chain's CDR3 is CASSESGGFNEQYF. DNA for the CDR3: TGTGCCAGCAGTGAATCAGGGGGCTTCAACGAGCAGTACTTC.